The rows below give T cell receptor beta chains drawn from one sample of a study of siplizumab effects on memory and regulatory T cells. Measured with immunoSEQ multiplex PCR; TCRdb has only the in-frame clones, and not every one. Of around 100,000 clones listed, around 90% were seen once; the top ten hold 0.14% to 0.15%. The specimen was CD4+ T cells sorted from blood. These receptors were collected from a human donor in good health. Both conserved end residues are part of each CDR3. D genes are given only for firm matches. Clone size is not always given. Where it is, it says once, few, many or a class for expanded clones.

v_gene: TRBV9
j_gene: TRBJ2-2
abundance: -
d_gene: -
CDR3aa: CASSRGLAMNTGELFF
CDR3nt: TGTGCCAGCAGCCGGGGACTCGCAATGAACACCGGGGAGCTGTTTTTT

v_gene: TRBV10-2
j_gene: TRBJ2-1
abundance: once
d_gene: -
CDR3aa: CASSEFSGLGPFF
CDR3nt: TGCGCCAGCAGTGAGTTTTCGGGTTTAGGACCGTTCTTC

v_gene: TRBV11-2
j_gene: TRBJ2-3
abundance: -
d_gene: TRBD2
CDR3aa: CASSLGGGHGDTQYF
CDR3nt: TGTGCCAGCAGCTTGGGCGGGGGGCATGGAGATACGCAGTATTTT

v_gene: TRBV28
j_gene: TRBJ1-1
abundance: few
d_gene: -
CDR3aa: CASKLRTEAFF
CDR3nt: TGTGCCAGCAAACTGAGGACTGAAGCTTTCTTT

v_gene: TRBV9
j_gene: TRBJ2-1
abundance: -
d_gene: -
CDR3aa: CASSVGPADNEQFF
CDR3nt: TGTGCCAGCAGCGTAGGTCCCGCAGACAATGAGCAGTTCTTC

v_gene: TRBV30
j_gene: TRBJ1-1
abundance: -
d_gene: -
CDR3aa: CAWSVPAGRAFF
CDR3nt: TGTGCCTGGAGTGTACCGGCAGGGCGAGCTTTCTTT

v_gene: TRBV25-1
j_gene: TRBJ1-5
abundance: -
d_gene: -
CDR3aa: CASSATRDIQPQHF
CDR3nt: TGTGCCAGCAGCGCGACCCGGGACATCCAGCCCCAGCATTTT

v_gene: TRBV18
j_gene: TRBJ2-5
abundance: -
d_gene: TRBD1
CDR3aa: CASSPPTGSQETQYF
CDR3nt: TGTGCCAGCTCACCCCCGACAGGGAGCCAAGAGACCCAGTACTTC

v_gene: TRBV28
j_gene: TRBJ1-2
abundance: few
d_gene: -
CDR3aa: CASSPLRGIPSQGYGYTF
CDR3nt: TGTGCCAGCAGCCCCCTCAGGGGTATCCCGAGTCAAGGCTATGGCTACACCTTC

v_gene: TRBV7-2
j_gene: TRBJ1-5
abundance: -
d_gene: TRBD1
CDR3aa: CASSFGTGGQPQHF
CDR3nt: TGTGCCAGCAGCTTCGGGACAGGTGGTCAGCCCCAGCATTTT

v_gene: TRBV25-1
j_gene: TRBJ1-2
abundance: -
d_gene: -
CDR3aa: CASTHNPGYGYTF
CDR3nt: TGTGCCAGCACTCACAACCCAGGGTATGGCTACACCTTC

v_gene: TRBV18
j_gene: TRBJ1-5
abundance: -
d_gene: -
CDR3aa: CASSPGTGEPQHF
CDR3nt: TGTGCCAGCTCACCCGGGACGGGCGAGCCCCAGCATTTT

v_gene: TRBV7-2
j_gene: TRBJ2-3
abundance: once
d_gene: TRBD2
CDR3aa: CASRPTSFDTQYF
CDR3nt: TGTGCCAGCAGACCGACTAGCTTTGATACGCAGTATTTT

v_gene: TRBV10-3
j_gene: TRBJ2-1
abundance: -
d_gene: -
CDR3aa: CAIRAEYNEQFF
CDR3nt: TGTGCCATAAGAGCCGAATACAATGAGCAGTTCTTC

v_gene: TRBV6-6
j_gene: TRBJ1-1
abundance: -
d_gene: -
CDR3aa: CASSYPQGAEAFF
CDR3nt: TGTGCCAGCAGTTACCCGCAGGGCGCTGAAGCTTTCTTT

v_gene: TRBV7-3
j_gene: TRBJ2-7
abundance: -
d_gene: TRBD2
CDR3aa: CASSPSGAGSYEQYF
CDR3nt: TGTGCCAGCAGCCCTAGCGGGGCAGGGTCCTACGAGCAGTACTTC

v_gene: TRBV7-3
j_gene: TRBJ2-1
abundance: -
d_gene: -
CDR3aa: CASSLMQGSDEQFF
CDR3nt: TGTGCCAGCAGCCTTATGCAGGGCAGTGATGAGCAGTTCTTC

v_gene: TRBV2
j_gene: TRBJ2-1
abundance: -
d_gene: -
CDR3aa: CASRNSRALLYNEQFF
CDR3nt: TGTGCCAGCAGGAATTCCCGGGCTCTACTATACAATGAGCAGTTCTTC

v_gene: TRBV18
j_gene: TRBJ1-3
abundance: -
d_gene: -
CDR3aa: CASSPANTIYF
CDR3nt: TGTGCCAGCTCACCGGCAAACACCATATATTTT

v_gene: TRBV6-5
j_gene: TRBJ2-7
abundance: -
d_gene: TRBD2
CDR3aa: CASSYPLADGYEQYF
CDR3nt: TGTGCCAGCAGTTACCCTCTAGCGGACGGCTACGAGCAGTACTTC

v_gene: TRBV2
j_gene: TRBJ1-2
abundance: -
d_gene: -
CDR3aa: CASSEGRVTDGYTF
CDR3nt: TGTGCCAGCAGTGAAGGGCGGGTAACGGATGGCTACACCTTC

v_gene: TRBV5-1
j_gene: TRBJ1-1
abundance: -
d_gene: -
CDR3aa: CASSLGEGKTEAFF
CDR3nt: TGCGCCAGCAGCTTGGGCGAGGGGAAGACTGAAGCTTTCTTT

v_gene: TRBV5-6
j_gene: TRBJ2-3
abundance: once
d_gene: TRBD1
CDR3aa: CASSWVDRGTDTQYF
CDR3nt: TGTGCCAGCAGCTGGGTTGACAGGGGGACAGATACGCAGTATTTT

v_gene: TRBV5-8
j_gene: TRBJ2-2
abundance: once
d_gene: TRBD2
CDR3aa: CASRPREGDTGELFF
CDR3nt: TGTGCCAGCAGGCCCAGGGAGGGTGACACCGGGGAGCTGTTTTTT

v_gene: TRBV14
j_gene: TRBJ1-2
abundance: -
d_gene: -
CDR3aa: CASSRGYLYGYTF
CDR3nt: TGTGCCAGCAGCCGCGGGTACCTCTATGGCTACACCTTC

v_gene: TRBV5-4
j_gene: TRBJ1-5
abundance: -
d_gene: -
CDR3aa: CASSLGDPGQPNQPQHF
CDR3nt: TGTGCCAGCAGCTTGGGTGACCCGGGGCAGCCCAATCAGCCCCAGCATTTT

v_gene: TRBV6-4
j_gene: TRBJ2-2
abundance: -
d_gene: TRBD2
CDR3aa: CASSLAGATGELFF
CDR3nt: TGTGCCAGCAGTCTAGCGGGGGCCACCGGGGAGCTGTTTTTT

v_gene: TRBV7-2
j_gene: TRBJ2-3
abundance: -
d_gene: TRBD2
CDR3aa: CASSQLVRGIPSTDTQYF
CDR3nt: TGTGCCAGCAGCCAACTCGTGCGGGGGATCCCTAGCACAGATACGCAGTATTTT

v_gene: TRBV5-4
j_gene: TRBJ1-1
abundance: -
d_gene: -
CDR3aa: CASSFTRAPEAFF
CDR3nt: TGTGCCAGCAGCTTTACAAGGGCACCTGAAGCTTTCTTT

v_gene: TRBV5-4
j_gene: TRBJ1-2
abundance: -
d_gene: TRBD1
CDR3aa: CASSLGTGYGYTF
CDR3nt: TGTGCCAGCAGCTTGGGGACAGGGTATGGCTACACCTTC

v_gene: TRBV5-1
j_gene: TRBJ2-2
abundance: -
d_gene: -
CDR3aa: CASNPGAGSSGELFF
CDR3nt: TGCGCCAGCAACCCGGGGGCGGGGAGCAGCGGGGAGCTGTTTTTT

v_gene: TRBV27
j_gene: TRBJ2-2
abundance: few
d_gene: TRBD1
CDR3aa: CASSGGTGIGGELFF
CDR3nt: TGTGCCAGCAGTGGAGGGACAGGGATTGGCGGGGAGCTGTTTTTT